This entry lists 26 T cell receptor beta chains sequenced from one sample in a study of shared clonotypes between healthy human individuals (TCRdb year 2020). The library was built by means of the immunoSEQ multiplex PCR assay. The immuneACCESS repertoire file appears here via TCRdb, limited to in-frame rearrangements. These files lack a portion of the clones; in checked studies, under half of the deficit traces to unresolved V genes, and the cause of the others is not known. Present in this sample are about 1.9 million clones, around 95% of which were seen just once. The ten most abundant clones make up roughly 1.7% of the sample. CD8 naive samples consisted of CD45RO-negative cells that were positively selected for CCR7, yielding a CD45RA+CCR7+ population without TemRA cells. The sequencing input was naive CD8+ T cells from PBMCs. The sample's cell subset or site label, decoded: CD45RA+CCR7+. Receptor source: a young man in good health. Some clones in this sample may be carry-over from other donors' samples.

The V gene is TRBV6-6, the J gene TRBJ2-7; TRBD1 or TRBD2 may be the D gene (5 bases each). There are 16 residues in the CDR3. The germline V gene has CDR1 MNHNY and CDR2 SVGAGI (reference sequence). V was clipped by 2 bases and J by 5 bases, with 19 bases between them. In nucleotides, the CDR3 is TGTGCCAGCAGTTACCCTATGACGAGGGGATTTAACGAGCAGTACTTC. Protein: CASSYPMTRGFNEQYF.

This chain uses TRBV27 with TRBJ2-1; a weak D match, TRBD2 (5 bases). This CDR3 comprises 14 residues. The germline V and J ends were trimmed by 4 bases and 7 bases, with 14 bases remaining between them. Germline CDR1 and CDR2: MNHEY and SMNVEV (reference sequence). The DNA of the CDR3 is TGTGCCAGCAGTTCCCGAGGCGCGGGTAATGAGCAGTTCTTC. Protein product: CASSSRGAGNEQFF.

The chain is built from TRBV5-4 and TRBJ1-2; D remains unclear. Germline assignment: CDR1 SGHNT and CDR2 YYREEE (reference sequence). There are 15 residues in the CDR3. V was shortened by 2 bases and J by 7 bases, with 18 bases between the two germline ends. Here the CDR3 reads CASSFGVETVSGYTF. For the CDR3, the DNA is TGTGCCAGCAGCTTCGGGGTTGAAACCGTCAGTGGCTACACCTTC.

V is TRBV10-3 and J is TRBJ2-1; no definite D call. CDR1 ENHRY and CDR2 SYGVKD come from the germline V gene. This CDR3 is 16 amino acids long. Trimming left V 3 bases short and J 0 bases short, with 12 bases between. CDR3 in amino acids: CAISDRQSSSYNEQFF. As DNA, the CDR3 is TGTGCCATCAGTGATCGGCAGTCTAGCTCCTACAATGAGCAGTTCTTC.

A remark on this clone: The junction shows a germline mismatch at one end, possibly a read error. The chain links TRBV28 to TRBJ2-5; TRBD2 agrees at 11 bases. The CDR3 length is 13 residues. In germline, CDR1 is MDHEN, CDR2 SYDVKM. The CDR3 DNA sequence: TGTGCCAGCAGTCCGCACGCACTAGCGGGAGTAGACTTC. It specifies CASSPHALAGVDF.

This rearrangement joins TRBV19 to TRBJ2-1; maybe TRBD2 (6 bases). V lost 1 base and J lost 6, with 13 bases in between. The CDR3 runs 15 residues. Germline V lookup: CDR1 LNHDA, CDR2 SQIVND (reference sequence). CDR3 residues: CASSIVAGTPNEQFF. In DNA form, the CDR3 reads TGTGCCAGTAGTATAGTTGCGGGAACGCCCAATGAGCAGTTCTTC.

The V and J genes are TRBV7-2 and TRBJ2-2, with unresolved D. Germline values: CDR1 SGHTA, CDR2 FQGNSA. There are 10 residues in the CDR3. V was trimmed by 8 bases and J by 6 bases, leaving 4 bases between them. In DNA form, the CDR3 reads TGTGCCAGCGTATCCGGGGAGCTGTTTTTT. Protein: CASVSGELFF.

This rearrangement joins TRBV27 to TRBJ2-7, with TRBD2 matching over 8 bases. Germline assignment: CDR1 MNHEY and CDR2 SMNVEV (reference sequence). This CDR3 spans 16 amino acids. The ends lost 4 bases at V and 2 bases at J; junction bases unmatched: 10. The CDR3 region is CASSSSVAGLAYEQYF. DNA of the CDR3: TGTGCCAGCAGTTCCTCAGTAGCGGGACTCGCCTACGAGCAGTACTTC.

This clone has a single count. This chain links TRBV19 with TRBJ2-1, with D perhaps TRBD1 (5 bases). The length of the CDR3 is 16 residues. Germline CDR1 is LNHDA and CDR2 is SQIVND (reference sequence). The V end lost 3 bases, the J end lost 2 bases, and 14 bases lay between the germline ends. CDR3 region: CASSIDGALAYNEQFF. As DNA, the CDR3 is TGTGCCAGTAGTATTGATGGGGCCTTGGCCTACAATGAGCAGTTCTTC. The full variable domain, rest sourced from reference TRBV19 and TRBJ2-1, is DGGITQSPKYLFRKEGQNVTLSCEQNLNHDAMYWYRQDPGQGLRLIYYSQIVNDFQKGDIAEGYSVSREKKESFPLTVTSAQKNPTAFYLCASSIDGALAYNEQFFGPGTRLTVL.

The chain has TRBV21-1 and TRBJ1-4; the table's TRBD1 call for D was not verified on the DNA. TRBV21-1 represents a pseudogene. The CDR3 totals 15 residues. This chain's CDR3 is CASSKGQTTNEKLFF. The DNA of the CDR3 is TGTGCCAGCAGCAAAGGACAGACAACTAATGAAAAACTGTTTTTT.

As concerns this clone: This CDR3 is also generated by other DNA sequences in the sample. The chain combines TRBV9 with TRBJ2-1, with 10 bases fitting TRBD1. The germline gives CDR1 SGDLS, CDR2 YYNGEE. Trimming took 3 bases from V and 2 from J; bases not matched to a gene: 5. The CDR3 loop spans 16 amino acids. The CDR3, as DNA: TGTGCCAGCAGCGGATCCGGGACAGGGGCCTACAATGAGCAGTTCTTC. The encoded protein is CASSGSGTGAYNEQFF. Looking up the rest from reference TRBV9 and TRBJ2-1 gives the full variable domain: DSGVTQTPKHLITATGQRVTLRCSPRSGDLSVYWYQQSLDQGLQFLIQYYNGEERAKGNILERFSAQQFPDLHSELNLSSLELGDSALYFCASSGSGTGAYNEQFFGPGTRLTVL.

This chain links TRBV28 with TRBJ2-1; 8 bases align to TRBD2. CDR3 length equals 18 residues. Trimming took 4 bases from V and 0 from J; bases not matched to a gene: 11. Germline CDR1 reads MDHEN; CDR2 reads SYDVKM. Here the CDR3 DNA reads TGTGCCAGCAGTTGCCCTAGCGGGTACAAAAGCTCCTACAATGAGCAGTTCTTC. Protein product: CASSCPSGYKSSYNEQFF.

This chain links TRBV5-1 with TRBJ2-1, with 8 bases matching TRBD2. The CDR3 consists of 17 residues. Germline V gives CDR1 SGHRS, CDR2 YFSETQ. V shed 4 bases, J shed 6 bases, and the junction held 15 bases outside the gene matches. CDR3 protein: CASSMERAGVGRNEQFF. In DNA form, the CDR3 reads TGCGCCAGCAGCATGGAGCGAGCGGGAGTGGGTCGCAATGAGCAGTTCTTC.

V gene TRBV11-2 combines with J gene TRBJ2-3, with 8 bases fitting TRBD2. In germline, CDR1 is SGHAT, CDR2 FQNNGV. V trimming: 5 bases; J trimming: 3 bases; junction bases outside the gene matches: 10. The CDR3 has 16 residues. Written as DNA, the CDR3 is TGTGCCAGCAGCCACCCAGCGGGAGTGGGAACAGATACGCAGTATTTT. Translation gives CASSHPAGVGTDTQYF.

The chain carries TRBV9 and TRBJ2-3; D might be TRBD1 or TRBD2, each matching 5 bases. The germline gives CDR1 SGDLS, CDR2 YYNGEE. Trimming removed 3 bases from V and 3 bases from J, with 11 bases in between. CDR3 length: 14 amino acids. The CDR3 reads CASSGGDVTDTQYF. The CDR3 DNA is TGTGCCAGCAGCGGAGGGGACGTTACAGATACGCAGTATTTT. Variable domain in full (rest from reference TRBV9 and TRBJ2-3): DSGVTQTPKHLITATGQRVTLRCSPRSGDLSVYWYQQSLDQGLQFLIQYYNGEERAKGNILERFSAQQFPDLHSELNLSSLELGDSALYFCASSGGDVTDTQYFGPGTRLTVL.

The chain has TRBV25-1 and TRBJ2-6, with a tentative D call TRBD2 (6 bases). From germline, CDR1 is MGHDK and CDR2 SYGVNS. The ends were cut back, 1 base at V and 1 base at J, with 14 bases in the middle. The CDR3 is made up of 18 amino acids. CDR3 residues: CASSEWSGGASGANVLTF. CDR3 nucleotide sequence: TGTGCCAGCAGTGAATGGTCAGGAGGGGCATCTGGGGCCAACGTCCTGACTTTC.

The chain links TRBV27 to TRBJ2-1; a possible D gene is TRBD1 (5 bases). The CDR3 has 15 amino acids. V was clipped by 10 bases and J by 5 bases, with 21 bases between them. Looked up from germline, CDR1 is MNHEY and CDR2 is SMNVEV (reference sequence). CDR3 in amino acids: CATAPRENQNNEQFF. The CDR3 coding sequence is TGTGCCACCGCCCCCAGGGAAAACCAGAACAATGAGCAGTTCTTC.

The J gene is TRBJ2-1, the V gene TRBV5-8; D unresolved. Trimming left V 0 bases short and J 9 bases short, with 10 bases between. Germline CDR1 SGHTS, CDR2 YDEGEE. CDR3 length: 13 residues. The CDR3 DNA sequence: TGTGCCAGCAGCTTGGGAAGCCGAATTGAGCAGTTCTTC. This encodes CASSLGSRIEQFF.

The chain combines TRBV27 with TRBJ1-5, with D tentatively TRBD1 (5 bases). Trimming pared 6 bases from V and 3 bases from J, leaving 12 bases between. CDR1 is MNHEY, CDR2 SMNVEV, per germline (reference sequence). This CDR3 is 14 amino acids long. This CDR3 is CASSLHGTNQPQHF. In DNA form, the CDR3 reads TGTGCCAGCAGCCTACACGGGACCAATCAGCCCCAGCATTTT.

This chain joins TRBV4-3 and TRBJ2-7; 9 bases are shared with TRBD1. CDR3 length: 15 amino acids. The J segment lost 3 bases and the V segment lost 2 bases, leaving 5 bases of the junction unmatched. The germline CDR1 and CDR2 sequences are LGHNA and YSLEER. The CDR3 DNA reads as TGCGCCAGCAGCCAATTTACAGGGGGCGGCTACGAGCAGTACTTC. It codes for CASSQFTGGGYEQYF.

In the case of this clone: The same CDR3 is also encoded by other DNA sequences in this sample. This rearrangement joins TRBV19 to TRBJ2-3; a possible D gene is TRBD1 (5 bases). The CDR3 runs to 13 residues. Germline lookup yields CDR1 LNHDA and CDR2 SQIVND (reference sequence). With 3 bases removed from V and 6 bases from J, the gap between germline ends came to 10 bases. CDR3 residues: CASSIRGTDTQYF. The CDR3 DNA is TGTGCCAGTAGTATTAGGGGAACTGATACGCAGTATTTT.

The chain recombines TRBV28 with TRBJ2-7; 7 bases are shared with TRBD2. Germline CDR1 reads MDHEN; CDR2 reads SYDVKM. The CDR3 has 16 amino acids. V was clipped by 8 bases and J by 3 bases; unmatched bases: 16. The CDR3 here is CASSKTGTIYFYEQYF. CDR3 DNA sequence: TGTGCCAGCTCAAAAACCGGGACTATTTATTTCTACGAGCAGTACTTC.

The CDR3 loop is CASSYSLATYNEQFF. CDR3 DNA: TGTGCCAGCAGTTACTCGCTAGCCACCTACAATGAGCAGTTCTTC. This chain connects TRBV6-5 to TRBJ2-1; TRBD2 might be the D (5 bases). Germline CDR1 is MNHEY and CDR2 is SVGAGI. There are 15 residues in the CDR3. V lost 0 bases, J lost 2 bases, and 8 bases lay in between.

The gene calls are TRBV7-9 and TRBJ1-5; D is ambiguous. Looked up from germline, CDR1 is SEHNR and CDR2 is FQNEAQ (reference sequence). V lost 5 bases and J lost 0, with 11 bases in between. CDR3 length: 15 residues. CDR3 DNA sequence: TGTGCCAGCAGCCAGAGCGAGAATAGCAATCAGCCCCAGCATTTT. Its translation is CASSQSENSNQPQHF.

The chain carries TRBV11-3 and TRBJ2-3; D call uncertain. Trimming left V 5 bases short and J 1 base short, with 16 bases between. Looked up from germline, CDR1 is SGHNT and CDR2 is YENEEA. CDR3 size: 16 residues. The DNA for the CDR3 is TGTGCCAGCAGCCTAGGTCTAAGCTGGGGCACAGATACGCAGTATTTT. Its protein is CASSLGLSWGTDTQYF.

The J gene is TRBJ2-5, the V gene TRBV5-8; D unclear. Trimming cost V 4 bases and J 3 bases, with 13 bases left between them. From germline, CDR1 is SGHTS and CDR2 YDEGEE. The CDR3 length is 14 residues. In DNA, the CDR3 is TGTGCCAGCAGCCCCGAATCCCTAGAAGAGACCCAGTACTTC. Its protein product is CASSPESLEETQYF. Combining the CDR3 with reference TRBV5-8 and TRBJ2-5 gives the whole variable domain EAGVTQSPTHLIKTRGQQATLRCSPISGHTSVYWYQQALGLGLQFLLWYDEGEERNRGNFPPRFSGRQFPNYSSELNVNALELEDSALYLCASSPESLEETQYFGPGTRLLVL.